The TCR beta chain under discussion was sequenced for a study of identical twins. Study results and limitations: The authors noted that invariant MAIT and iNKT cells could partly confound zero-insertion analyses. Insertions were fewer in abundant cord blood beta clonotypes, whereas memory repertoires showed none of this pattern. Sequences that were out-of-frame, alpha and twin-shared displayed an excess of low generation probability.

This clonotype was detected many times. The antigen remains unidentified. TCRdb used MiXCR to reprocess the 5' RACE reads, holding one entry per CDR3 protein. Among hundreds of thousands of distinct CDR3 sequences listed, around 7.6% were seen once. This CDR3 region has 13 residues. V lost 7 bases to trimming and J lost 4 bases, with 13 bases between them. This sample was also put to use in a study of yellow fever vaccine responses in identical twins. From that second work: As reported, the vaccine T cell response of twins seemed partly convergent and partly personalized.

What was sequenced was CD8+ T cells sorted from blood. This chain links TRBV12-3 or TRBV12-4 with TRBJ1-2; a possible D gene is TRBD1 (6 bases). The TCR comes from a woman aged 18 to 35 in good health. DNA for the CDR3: TGTGCCAGCACTCAGGGGCCAGTCTATGGCTACACCTTC. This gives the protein CASTQGPVYGYTF.